This TCR beta chain was documented in a study of T cells after yellow fever vaccination. Background on the study: Those fractions that held only low numbers of cells were prepared using the SMART-Seq v4 Ultra Low Input RNA kit. Study results and limitations: The CD4 compartment and the CD8 compartment contained a small share of clonotypes in common. Abundant clonotypes from the bulk population could get into FACS-sorted repertoires as contaminants. By day 5 rather than day 15, the secondary response had peaked, though it was weaker.

CDR3 length: 18 amino acids. The V and J ends lost 3 bases and 8 bases, in that order; junction bases with no gene match: 12. This clonotype was recorded at least ten times. Its target is unknown. TCRdb called the 5' RACE reads again in MiXCR, with one record for every CDR3 protein. The table has 250,000 or so distinct CDR3 sequences, approximately 6.8% seen once. The source is a man between 25 and 39 years old who received the YFV17D yellow fever vaccine. The material was CD4+ T cells sorted from PBMCs, obtained on the day of the yellow fever booster vaccination. The V gene is TRBV12-3 or TRBV12-4, the J gene TRBJ2-1; 14 bases line up with TRBD2. CDR3 nucleotides: TGTGCCAGCAGTTTTTCCCTAACCCCGGGACTAGCGGGAGATGAGCAGTTCTTC. Protein sequence: CASSFSLTPGLAGDEQFF.